A selection of T cell receptor beta chains follows, all from one sample in a study of cytomegalovirus exposure and HLA in healthy donors. The method was immunoSEQ multiplex PCR; TCRdb's version includes in-frame clones alone and lacks a portion of them. The sample yields under 300,000 clones, 80% to 90% seen once. Input material: PBMCs. The receptors shown here come from a man in his forties or fifties in good health and CMV-seropositive. Both conserved end residues are trimmed from each CDR3. Fields, in order: clone size, D gene, J gene, V gene, CDR3 protein. The D gene is left open where the match is weak. Some rows mark clone size as missing; the rest say once, few, many or name a class of expanded clone.

.	.	TRBJ2-3	TRBV9	ASSVGLELTDTQY
.	TRBD1	TRBJ2-1	TRBV2	ASSIRDSSYNEQF
few	TRBD2	TRBJ2-7	TRBV4-2	ASSQAQTSHSYEQY
.	.	TRBJ2-7	TRBV6-4	ASSASQGLEQY
.	.	TRBJ2-3	TRBV7-2	ASSFSLRGTDTQY
.	TRBD1	TRBJ2-7	TRBV7-9	ASTPHPGTGGEQY
.	.	TRBJ1-1	TRBV27	ASSSGGHLEAF
.	.	TRBJ2-7	TRBV27	ASSLRAGYPYEQY
.	.	TRBJ2-1	TRBV6-5	ASSRTRGPNNEQF
.	.	TRBJ1-5	TRBV28	ASSDDRSNQPQH
.	TRBD1	TRBJ2-7	TRBV19	ASSMGTGGFYEQY
.	TRBD1	TRBJ2-5	TRBV7-8	ASSGTLDRGQETQY
.	.	TRBJ2-7	TRBV27	ASSQRLAGSYEQY
.	.	TRBJ2-7	TRBV10-3	ATVGAGAHYEQY
.	.	TRBJ2-7	TRBV6-5	ASSEARGYEQY
.	TRBD2	TRBJ2-1	TRBV6-5	ASTPDGRNNEQF
.	TRBD1	TRBJ1-1	TRBV29-1	SVNRGQHTEAF
.	.	TRBJ1-5	TRBV15	ATSPRDTPNQPQH
.	TRBD2	TRBJ2-1	TRBV25-1	ASSESQTSGNEQF
.	.	TRBJ2-5	TRBV27	ASSSQGQETQY
.	.	TRBJ1-1	TRBV2	ASSEWGVGTEAF
.	TRBD2	TRBJ2-7	TRBV7-2	ASSYASGSSYEQY
.	.	TRBJ2-1	TRBV6-5	ASSYSGGSRKF
.	.	TRBJ1-2	TRBV4-1	ASSQVISGYGYT
.	TRBD2	TRBJ2-1	TRBV7-8	ASNQGLAGVNEQF
.	.	TRBJ2-6	TRBV19	ASKISGANVLT
.	TRBD2	TRBJ2-2	TRBV4-1	ASSQERGRVSGSVAGELF
.	.	TRBJ1-6	TRBV9	ASSGGGGGYNSPLH
.	.	TRBJ2-3	TRBV7-3	ASSFRGSSADTQY
.	.	TRBJ1-1	TRBV10-1	ASSDQGKAGTEAF
.	TRBD1	TRBJ1-1	TRBV7-3	ASSPSGGVYTEAF
.	.	TRBJ1-5	TRBV6-1	ASRPRGGGDQPQH
.	.	TRBJ2-2	TRBV7-3	ASSPRGAGMGELF
.	TRBD2	TRBJ2-6	TRBV9	ASSVGPLAGVAGANVLT
once	.	TRBJ2-3	TRBV5-1	ASRTGESADTQY
.	TRBD2	TRBJ2-5	TRBV15	ATSRGGRAGETQY
.	TRBD1	TRBJ2-2	TRBV28	ASSPKFQGGSFGELF
.	TRBD1	TRBJ2-7	TRBV5-1	ASSLQGDEQY
.	.	TRBJ2-2	TRBV27	ASSSIDRIGTGELF